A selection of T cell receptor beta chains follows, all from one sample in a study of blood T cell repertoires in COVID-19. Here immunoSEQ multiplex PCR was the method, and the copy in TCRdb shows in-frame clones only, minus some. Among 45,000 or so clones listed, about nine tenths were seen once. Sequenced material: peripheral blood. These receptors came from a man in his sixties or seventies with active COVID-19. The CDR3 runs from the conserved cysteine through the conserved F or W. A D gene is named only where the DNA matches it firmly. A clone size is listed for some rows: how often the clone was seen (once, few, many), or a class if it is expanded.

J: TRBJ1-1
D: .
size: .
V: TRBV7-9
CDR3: CASSLPRGDTSRGAFF
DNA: TGTGCCAGCAGCCTCCCCCGGGGGGACACATCTCGAGGAGCTTTCTTT

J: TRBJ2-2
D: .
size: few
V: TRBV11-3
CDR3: CASSLDSGHITGELFF
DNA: TGTGCCAGCAGCTTAGATTCGGGACACATCACCGGGGAGCTGTTTTTT

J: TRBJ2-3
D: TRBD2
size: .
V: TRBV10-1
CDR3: CASSGGTSEEDTQYF
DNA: TGCGCCAGCAGTGGGGGGACTAGCGAGGAAGATACGCAGTATTTT

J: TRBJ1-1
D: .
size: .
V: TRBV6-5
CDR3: CASTRTRGMTEAFF
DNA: TGTGCCAGCACCCGAACGAGGGGGATGACTGAAGCTTTCTTT

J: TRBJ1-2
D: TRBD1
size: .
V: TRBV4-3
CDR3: CASSQTVTGGYGYTF
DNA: TGCGCCAGCAGCCAAACCGTAACAGGGGGTTATGGCTACACCTTC

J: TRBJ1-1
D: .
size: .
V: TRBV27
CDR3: CASSSRRDTKNTEAFF
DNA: TGTGCCAGCAGTTCTCGCCGGGACACAAAGAACACTGAAGCTTTCTTT

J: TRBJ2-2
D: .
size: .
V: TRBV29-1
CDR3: CSVERQGRTGELFF
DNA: TGCAGCGTTGAGCGGCAGGGTAGGACCGGGGAGCTGTTTTTT

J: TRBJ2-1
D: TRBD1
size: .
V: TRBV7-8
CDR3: CASSLVGTVSYNEQFF
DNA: TGTGCCAGCAGCTTAGTAGGGACAGTCTCCTACAATGAGCAGTTCTTC

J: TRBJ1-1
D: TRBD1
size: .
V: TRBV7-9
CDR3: CASSLLSGGDTEAFF
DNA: TGTGCCAGCAGCTTGTTATCAGGGGGAGACACTGAAGCTTTCTTT

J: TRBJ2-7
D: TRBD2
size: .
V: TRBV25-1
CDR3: CASSVGGGSSYEQYF
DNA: TGTGCCAGCAGCGTCGGGGGGGGTAGCTCCTACGAGCAGTACTTC

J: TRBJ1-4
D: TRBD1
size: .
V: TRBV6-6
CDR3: CASSPGQNEKLFF
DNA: TGTGCCAGCAGTCCGGGACAGAATGAAAAACTGTTTTTT

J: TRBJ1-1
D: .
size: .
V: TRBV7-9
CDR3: CASSFRNTEAFF
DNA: TGTGCCAGCAGCTTTAGAAACACTGAAGCTTTCTTT

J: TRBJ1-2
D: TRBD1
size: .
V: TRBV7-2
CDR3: CASSLRQGVRDGYTF
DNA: TGTGCCAGCAGCTTGAGACAGGGGGTTAGGGATGGCTACACCTTC

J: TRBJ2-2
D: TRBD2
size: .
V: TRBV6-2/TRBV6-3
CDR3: CASSLTSGETGELFF
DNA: TGTGCCAGCAGTCTCACTAGCGGGGAAACCGGGGAGCTGTTTTTT

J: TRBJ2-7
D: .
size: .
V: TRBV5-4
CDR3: CASSFSGYEQYF
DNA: TGTGCCAGCAGCTTTTCGGGGTACGAGCAGTACTTC

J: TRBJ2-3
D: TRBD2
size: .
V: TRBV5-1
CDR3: CASSLVGGGPTDTQYF
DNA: TGCGCCAGCAGCTTGGTTGGCGGGGGGCCTACAGATACGCAGTATTTT

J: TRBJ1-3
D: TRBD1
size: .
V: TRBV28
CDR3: CASSEGTGHSGNTIYF
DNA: TGTGCCAGCTCCGAAGGGACAGGGCACTCTGGAAACACCATATATTTT

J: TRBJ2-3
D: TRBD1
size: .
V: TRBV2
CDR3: CASSGGQGDTDTQYF
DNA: TGTGCCAGCAGCGGCGGACAGGGTGACACAGATACGCAGTATTTT

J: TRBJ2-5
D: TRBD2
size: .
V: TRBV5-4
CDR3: CASSLVALSGGAQETQYF
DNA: TGTGCCAGCAGCTTGGTTGCGCTTAGCGGGGGGGCACAAGAGACCCAGTACTTC

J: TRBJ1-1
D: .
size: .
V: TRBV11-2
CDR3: CASSLGGTTLQNTEAFF
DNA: TGTGCCAGCAGCTTAGGAGGCACAACCCTTCAAAACACTGAAGCTTTCTTT

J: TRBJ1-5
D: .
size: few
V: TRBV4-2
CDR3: CASSQEAEPNQPQHF
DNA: TGTGCCAGCAGCCAAGAGGCGGAACCCAATCAGCCCCAGCATTTT

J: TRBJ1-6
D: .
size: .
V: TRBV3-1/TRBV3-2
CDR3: CASSKILGTPNSPLHF
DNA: TGTGCCAGCAGTAAGATCTTGGGGACACCGAATTCACCCCTCCACTTT

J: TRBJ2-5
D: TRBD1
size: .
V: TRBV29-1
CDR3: CSAQTDRGETQYF
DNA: TGCAGCGCCCAAACGGACAGGGGTGAGACCCAGTACTTC

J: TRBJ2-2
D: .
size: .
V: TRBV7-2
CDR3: CASSSPALAGELFF
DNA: TGTGCCAGCAGCTCCCCGGCGCTAGCCGGGGAGCTGTTTTTT

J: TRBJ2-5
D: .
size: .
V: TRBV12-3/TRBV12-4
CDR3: CASSLGQQETQYF
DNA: TGTGCCAGCAGTTTAGGACAGCAAGAGACCCAGTACTTC

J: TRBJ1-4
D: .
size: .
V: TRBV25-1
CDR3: CASRANYGGEKLFF
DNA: TGTGCCAGCAGGGCGAACTACGGCGGAGAAAAACTGTTTTTT

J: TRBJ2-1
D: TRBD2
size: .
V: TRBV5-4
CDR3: CASSLGGTSGNEQFF
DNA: TGTGCCAGCAGCTTGGGGGGGACTAGCGGCAATGAGCAGTTCTTC

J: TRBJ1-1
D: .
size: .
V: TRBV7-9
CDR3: CASSLISAEAFF
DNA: TGTGCCAGCAGCTTAATTTCCGCTGAAGCTTTCTTT

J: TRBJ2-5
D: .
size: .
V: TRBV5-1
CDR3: CASSLERGSETQYF
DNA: TGCGCCAGCAGCTTGGAGAGAGGGTCGGAGACCCAGTACTTC

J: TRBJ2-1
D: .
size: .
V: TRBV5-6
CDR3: CASSLDIRTWSYNEQFF
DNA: TGTGCCAGCAGCTTGGATATAAGGACTTGGTCCTACAATGAGCAGTTCTTC

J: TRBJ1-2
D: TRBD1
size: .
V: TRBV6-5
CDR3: CASSDREIDGYTF
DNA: TGTGCCAGCTCCGACAGGGAGATAGATGGCTACACCTTC

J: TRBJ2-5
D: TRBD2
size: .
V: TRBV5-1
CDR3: CASSSGLAGEETQYF
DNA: TGCGCCAGCAGCAGTGGACTAGCGGGGGAAGAGACCCAGTACTTC

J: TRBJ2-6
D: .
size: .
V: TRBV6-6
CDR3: CASSTGYAGANVLTF
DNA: TGTGCCAGCAGCACCGGGTACGCTGGGGCCAACGTCCTGACTTTC

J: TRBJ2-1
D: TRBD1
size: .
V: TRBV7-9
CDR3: CASSHLGGTGARNEQFF
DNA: TGTGCCAGCAGCCACTTAGGGGGGACAGGGGCACGCAATGAGCAGTTCTTC

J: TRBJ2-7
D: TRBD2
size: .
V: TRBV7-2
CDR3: CASSLNRGGYEQYF
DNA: TGTGCCAGCAGCTTAAATCGGGGGGGTTACGAGCAGTACTTC

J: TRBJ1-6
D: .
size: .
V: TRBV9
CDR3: CASSVETDNSPLHF
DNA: TGTGCCAGCAGCGTAGAGACAGATAATTCACCCCTCCACTTT

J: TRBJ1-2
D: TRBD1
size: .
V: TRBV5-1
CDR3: CASSQTGEVGYTF
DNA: TGCGCCAGCAGCCAAACAGGGGAGGTTGGCTACACCTTC

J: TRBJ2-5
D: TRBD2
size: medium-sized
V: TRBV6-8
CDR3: CASSSQGGETQYF
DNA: TGTGCCAGCAGTTCCCAGGGAGGGGAGACCCAGTACTTC

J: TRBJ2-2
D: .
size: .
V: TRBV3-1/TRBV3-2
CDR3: CASSLWTTRTNTGELFF
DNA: TGTGCCAGCAGCCTTTGGACTACCCGTACGAACACCGGGGAGCTGTTTTTT

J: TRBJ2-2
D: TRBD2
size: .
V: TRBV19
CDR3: CASHPYRGRGGLAGELFF
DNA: TGTGCCAGCCACCCCTACCGAGGTCGGGGGGGCCTTGCCGGGGAGCTGTTTTTT

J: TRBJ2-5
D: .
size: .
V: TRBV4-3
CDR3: CASSQPGVKETQYF
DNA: TGCGCCAGCAGCCAACCAGGGGTTAAAGAGACCCAGTACTTC

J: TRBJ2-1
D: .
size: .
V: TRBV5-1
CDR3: CASSLAAGDNEQFF
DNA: TGCGCCAGCAGCTTGGCGGCAGGGGACAATGAGCAGTTCTTC

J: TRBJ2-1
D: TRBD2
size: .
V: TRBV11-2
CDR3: CASSLMATSVNEQFF
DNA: TGTGCCAGCAGCTTAATGGCGACTAGCGTGAATGAGCAGTTCTTC

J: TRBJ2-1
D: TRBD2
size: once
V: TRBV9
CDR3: CASSQLSGGFAYNEQFF
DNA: TGTGCCAGCAGCCAGCTTAGCGGGGGGTTCGCCTACAATGAGCAGTTCTTC

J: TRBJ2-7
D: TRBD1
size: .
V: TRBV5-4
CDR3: CASTLGTGNYEQYF
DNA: TGTGCCAGCACCCTTGGGACAGGGAACTACGAGCAGTACTTC

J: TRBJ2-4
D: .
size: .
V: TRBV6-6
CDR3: CASSSVGGQAKNIQYF
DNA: TGTGCCAGCAGCTCCGTTGGGGGCCAAGCCAAAAACATTCAGTACTTC

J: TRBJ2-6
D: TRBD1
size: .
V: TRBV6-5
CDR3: CASSYTDRAGANVLTF
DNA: TGTGCCAGCAGTTACACGGACAGGGCCGGGGCCAACGTCCTGACTTTC

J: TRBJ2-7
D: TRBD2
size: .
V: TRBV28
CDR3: CASSLLAATYEQYF
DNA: TGTGCCAGCAGTTTACTAGCGGCGACCTACGAGCAGTACTTC

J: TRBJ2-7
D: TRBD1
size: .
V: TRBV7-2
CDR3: CASSFGTGFYEQYF
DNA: TGTGCCAGCAGCTTCGGGACAGGGTTCTACGAGCAGTACTTC

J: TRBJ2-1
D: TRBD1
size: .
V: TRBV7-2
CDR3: CASSPENHRGRRNEQFF
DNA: TGTGCCAGCAGCCCAGAAAACCACAGGGGGCGGAGGAATGAGCAGTTCTTC

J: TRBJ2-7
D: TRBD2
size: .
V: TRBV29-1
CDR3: CSATGGSYEQYF
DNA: TGCAGCGCCACGGGGGGGTCCTACGAGCAGTACTTC

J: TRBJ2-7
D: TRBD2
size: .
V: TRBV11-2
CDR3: CASSSLRSGGSGPYEQYF
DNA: TGTGCCAGCAGCTCCCTCCGTAGCGGGGGGTCAGGACCCTACGAGCAGTACTTC

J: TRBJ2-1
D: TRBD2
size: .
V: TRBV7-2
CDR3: CASSAGLAGPYNEQFF
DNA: TGTGCCAGCAGCGCTGGACTAGCGGGACCCTACAATGAGCAGTTCTTC

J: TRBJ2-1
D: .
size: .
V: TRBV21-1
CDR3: CASSHTGAPQFF
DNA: TGTGCCAGCAGTCATACAGGAGCCCCGCAGTTCTTC

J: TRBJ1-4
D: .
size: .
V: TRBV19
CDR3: CASSFTFEKLFF
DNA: TGTGCCAGTAGTTTCACTTTTGAAAAACTGTTTTTT